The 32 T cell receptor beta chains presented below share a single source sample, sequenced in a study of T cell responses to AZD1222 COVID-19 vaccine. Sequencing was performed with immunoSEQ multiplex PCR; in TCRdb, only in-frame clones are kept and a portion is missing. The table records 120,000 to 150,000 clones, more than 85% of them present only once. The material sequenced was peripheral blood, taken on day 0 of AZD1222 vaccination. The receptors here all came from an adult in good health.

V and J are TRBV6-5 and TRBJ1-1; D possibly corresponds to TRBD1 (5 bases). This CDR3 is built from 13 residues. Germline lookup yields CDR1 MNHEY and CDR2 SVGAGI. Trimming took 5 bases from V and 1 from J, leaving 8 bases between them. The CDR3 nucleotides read TGTGCCAGCAGTCCCCAGGGGAACACTGAAGCTTTCTTT. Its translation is CASSPQGNTEAFF.

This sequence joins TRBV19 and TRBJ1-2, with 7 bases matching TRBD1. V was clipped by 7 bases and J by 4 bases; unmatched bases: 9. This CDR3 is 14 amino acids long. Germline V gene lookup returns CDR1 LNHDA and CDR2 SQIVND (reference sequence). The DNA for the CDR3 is TGTGCCAGTACCCTGGGACAGCAATCCTATGGCTACACCTTC. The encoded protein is CASTLGQQSYGYTF.

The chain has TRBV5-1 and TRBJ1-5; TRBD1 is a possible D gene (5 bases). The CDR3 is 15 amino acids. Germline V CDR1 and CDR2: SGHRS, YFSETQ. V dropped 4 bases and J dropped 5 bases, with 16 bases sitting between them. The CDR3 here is CASSPGRLGDQPQHF. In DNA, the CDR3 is TGCGCCAGCAGCCCGGGACGGCTCGGGGATCAGCCCCAGCATTTT.

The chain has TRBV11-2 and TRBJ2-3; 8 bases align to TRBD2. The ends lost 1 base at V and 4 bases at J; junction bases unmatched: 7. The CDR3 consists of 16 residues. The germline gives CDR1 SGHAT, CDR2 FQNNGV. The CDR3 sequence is CASSLGMRGASDTQYF. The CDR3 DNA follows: TGTGCCAGCAGCTTAGGAATGCGGGGGGCATCAGATACGCAGTATTTT.

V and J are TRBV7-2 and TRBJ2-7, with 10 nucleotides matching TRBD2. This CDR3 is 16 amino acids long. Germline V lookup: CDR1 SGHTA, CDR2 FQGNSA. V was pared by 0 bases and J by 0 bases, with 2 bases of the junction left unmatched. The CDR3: CASSLAASGSSYEQYF. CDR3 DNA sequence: TGTGCCAGCAGCTTAGCGGCTAGCGGGAGCTCCTACGAGCAGTACTTC.

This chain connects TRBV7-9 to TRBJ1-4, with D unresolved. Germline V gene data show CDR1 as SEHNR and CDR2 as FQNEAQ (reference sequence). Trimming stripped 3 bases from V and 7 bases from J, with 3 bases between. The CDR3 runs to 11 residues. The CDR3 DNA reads TGTGCCAGCAGCTTCTCTGAAAAACTGTTTTTT. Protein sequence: CASSFSEKLFF.

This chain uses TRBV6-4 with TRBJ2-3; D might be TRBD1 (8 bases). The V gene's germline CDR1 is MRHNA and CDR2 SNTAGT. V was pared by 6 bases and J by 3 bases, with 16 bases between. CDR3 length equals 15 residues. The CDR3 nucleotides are TGTGCCAGCAGCGGGGGGACAGGATTAACAGATACGCAGTATTTT. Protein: CASSGGTGLTDTQYF.

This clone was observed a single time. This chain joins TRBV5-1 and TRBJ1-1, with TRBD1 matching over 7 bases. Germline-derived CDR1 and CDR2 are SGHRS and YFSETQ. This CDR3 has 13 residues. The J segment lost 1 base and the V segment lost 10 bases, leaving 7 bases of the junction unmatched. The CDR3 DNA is TGCGCCGGAAGAGCAGGGGGGAACACTGAAGCTTTCTTT. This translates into CAGRAGGNTEAFF.

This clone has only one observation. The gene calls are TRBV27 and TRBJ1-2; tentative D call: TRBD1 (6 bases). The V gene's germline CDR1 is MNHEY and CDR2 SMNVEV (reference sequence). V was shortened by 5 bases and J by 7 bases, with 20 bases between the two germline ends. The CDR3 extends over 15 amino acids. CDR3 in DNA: TGTGCCAGCAGTCCCGCGGGGGGCAGGGTCTCTGGCTACACCTTC. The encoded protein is CASSPAGGRVSGYTF.

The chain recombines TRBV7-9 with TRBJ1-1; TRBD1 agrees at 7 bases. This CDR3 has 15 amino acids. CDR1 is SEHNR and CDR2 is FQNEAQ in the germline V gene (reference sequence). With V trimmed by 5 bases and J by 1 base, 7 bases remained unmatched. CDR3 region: CASSPLRTGNTEAFF. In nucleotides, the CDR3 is TGTGCCAGCAGCCCACTAAGGACAGGGAACACTGAAGCTTTCTTT.

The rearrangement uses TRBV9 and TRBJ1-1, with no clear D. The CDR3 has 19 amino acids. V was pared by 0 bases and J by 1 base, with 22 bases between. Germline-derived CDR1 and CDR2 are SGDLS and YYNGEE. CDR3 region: CASSVGLLGGRARNTEAFF. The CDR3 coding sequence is TGTGCCAGCAGCGTAGGGCTTCTGGGAGGGAGGGCGCGGAACACTGAAGCTTTCTTT.

The CDR3 sequence: CASSLELRDGSLEQYF. DNA for the CDR3: TGCGCCAGCAGCTTGGAGCTCCGGGACGGATCGCTGGAGCAGTACTTC. The V gene is TRBV5-1, the J gene TRBJ2-7, with D possibly called TRBD1 or TRBD2 (5 bases each). With 0 bases removed from V and 7 bases from J, the gap between germline ends came to 20 bases. In germline, CDR1 is SGHRS, CDR2 YFSETQ. CDR3 length: 16 amino acids.

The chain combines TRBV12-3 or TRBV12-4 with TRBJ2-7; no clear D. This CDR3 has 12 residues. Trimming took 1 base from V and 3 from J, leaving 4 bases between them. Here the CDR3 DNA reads TGTGCCAGCAGTTTAGGCCTCTACGAGCAGTACTTC. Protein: CASSLGLYEQYF.

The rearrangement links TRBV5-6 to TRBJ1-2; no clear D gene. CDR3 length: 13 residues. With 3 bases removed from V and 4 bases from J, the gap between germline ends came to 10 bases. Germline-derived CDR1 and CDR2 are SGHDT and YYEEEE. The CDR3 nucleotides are TGTGCCAGCAGCTCTATTTGGGTCTATGGCTACACCTTC. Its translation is CASSSIWVYGYTF.

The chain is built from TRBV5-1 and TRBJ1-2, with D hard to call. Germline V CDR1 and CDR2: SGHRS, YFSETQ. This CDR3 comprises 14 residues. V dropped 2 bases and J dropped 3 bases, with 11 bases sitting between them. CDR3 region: CASSFRIGDYGYTF. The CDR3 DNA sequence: TGCGCCAGCAGCTTCAGGATCGGGGACTATGGCTACACCTTC.

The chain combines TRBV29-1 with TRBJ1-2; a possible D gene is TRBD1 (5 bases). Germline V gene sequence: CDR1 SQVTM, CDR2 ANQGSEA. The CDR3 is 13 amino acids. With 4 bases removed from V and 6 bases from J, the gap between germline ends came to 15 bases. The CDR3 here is CSVGAGGGNGYTF. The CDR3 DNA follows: TGCAGCGTTGGGGCTGGGGGAGGGAATGGCTACACCTTC.

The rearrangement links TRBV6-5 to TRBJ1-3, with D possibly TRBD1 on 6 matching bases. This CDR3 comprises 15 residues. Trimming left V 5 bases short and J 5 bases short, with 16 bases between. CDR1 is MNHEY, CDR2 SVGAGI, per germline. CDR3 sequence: CASSSDRTRRNTIYF. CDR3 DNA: TGTGCCAGCAGTAGCGACAGGACGAGGAGAAACACCATATATTTT.

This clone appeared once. The CDR3 sequence is CASSPVGDRNSYEQYF. The CDR3 nucleotides read TGTGCCAGCAGCCCAGTCGGGGACAGGAACTCCTACGAGCAGTACTTC. The rearrangement joins TRBV9 to TRBJ2-7; 8 bases map to TRBD1. The CDR3 contains 16 residues. Germline V gives CDR1 SGDLS, CDR2 YYNGEE. V gave up 4 bases and J gave up 0 bases; unmatched junction bases: 9. Together with reference TRBV9 and TRBJ2-7, the CDR3 gives the full variable domain: DSGVTQTPKHLITATGQRVTLRCSPRSGDLSVYWYQQSLDQGLQFLIQYYNGEERAKGNILERFSAQQFPDLHSELNLSSLELGDSALYFCASSPVGDRNSYEQYFGPGTRLTVT.

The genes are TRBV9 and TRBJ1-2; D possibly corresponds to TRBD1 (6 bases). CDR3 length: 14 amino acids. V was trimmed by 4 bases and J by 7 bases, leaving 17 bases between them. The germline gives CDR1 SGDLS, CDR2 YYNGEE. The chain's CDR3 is CASSPPSGAGGYTF. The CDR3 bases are TGTGCCAGCAGCCCACCCTCGGGGGCCGGTGGCTACACCTTC.

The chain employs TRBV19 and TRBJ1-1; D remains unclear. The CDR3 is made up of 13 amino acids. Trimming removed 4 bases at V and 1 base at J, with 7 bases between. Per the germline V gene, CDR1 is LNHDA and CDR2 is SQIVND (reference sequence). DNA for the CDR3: TGTGCCAGTAGTACTACACCGAACACTGAAGCTTTCTTT. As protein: CASSTTPNTEAFF.

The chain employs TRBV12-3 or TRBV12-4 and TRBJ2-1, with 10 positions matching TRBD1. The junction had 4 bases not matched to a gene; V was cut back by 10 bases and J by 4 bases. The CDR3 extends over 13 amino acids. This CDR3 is CATSDRGYNEQFF. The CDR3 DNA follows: TGTGCCACCTCGGACAGGGGGTACAATGAGCAGTTCTTC.

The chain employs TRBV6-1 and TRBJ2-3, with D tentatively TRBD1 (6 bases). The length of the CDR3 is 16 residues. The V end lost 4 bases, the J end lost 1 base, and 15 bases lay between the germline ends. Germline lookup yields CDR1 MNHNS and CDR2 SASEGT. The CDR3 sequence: CASSARGPAGTDTQYF. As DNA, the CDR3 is TGTGCCAGCAGTGCCAGGGGCCCAGCCGGCACAGATACGCAGTATTTT.

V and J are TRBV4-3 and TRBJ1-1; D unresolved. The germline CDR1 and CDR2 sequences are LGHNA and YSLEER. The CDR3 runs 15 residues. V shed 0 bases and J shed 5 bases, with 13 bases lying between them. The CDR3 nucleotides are TGCGCCAGCAGCCAAGACTTGAGCAGCCGGACTGAAGCTTTCTTT. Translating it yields CASSQDLSSRTEAFF.

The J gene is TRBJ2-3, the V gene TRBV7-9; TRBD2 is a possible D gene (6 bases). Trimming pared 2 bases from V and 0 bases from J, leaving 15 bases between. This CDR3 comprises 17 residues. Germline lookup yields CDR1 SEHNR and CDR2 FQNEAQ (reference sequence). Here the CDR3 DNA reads TGTGCCAGCAGCTTATCCCTCTCTAGCGAGAGCACAGATACGCAGTATTTT. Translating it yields CASSLSLSSESTDTQYF.

CDR3 nucleotide sequence: TGCGCCAGCAGCTCCCTGACTAGCGGGGGCTCCTACAATGAGCAGTTCTTC. Amino acids: CASSSLTSGGSYNEQFF. This sequence joins TRBV5-1 and TRBJ2-1, with 12 bases fitting TRBD2. Germline CDR1 SGHRS, CDR2 YFSETQ. The CDR3 is 17 amino acids. Trimming at V came to 3 bases and at J to 0 bases, leaving 4 bases not matched to a gene.

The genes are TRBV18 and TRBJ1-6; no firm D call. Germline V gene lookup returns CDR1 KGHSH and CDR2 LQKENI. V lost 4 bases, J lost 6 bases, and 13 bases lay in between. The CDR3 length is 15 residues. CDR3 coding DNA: TGTGCCAGCTCACAGCGAACCCAGCTTAATTCACCCCTCCACTTT. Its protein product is CASSQRTQLNSPLHF.

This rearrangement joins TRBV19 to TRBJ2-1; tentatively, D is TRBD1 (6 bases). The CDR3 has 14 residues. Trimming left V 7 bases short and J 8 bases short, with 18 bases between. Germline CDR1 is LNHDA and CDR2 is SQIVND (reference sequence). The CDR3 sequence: CASTNRDPPYEQFF. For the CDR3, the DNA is TGTGCCAGTACCAACAGGGACCCGCCCTATGAGCAGTTCTTC. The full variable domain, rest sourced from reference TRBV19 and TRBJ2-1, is DGGITQSPKYLFRKEGQNVTLSCEQNLNHDAMYWYRQDPGQGLRLIYYSQIVNDFQKGDIAEGYSVSREKKESFPLTVTSAQKNPTAFYLCASTNRDPPYEQFFGPGTRLTVL.

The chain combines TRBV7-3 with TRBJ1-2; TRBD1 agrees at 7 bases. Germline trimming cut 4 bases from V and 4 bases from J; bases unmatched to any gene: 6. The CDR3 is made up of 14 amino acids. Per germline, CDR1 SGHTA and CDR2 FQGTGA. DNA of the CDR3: TGTGCCAGCAGCTCACCCGGGACAGTCTATGGCTACACCTTC. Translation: CASSSPGTVYGYTF.

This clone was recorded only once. The CDR3 region has the DNA TGTGCCAGCAGCGTAGGCCCCAGGACAGTGAGGCAAGAGACCCAGTACTTC. Protein product: CASSVGPRTVRQETQYF. This sequence joins TRBV9 and TRBJ2-5; the D gene is possibly TRBD1 (6 bases). Trimming pared 0 bases from V and 2 bases from J, leaving 17 bases between. The CDR3 is 17 residues long. Germline assignment: CDR1 SGDLS and CDR2 YYNGEE.

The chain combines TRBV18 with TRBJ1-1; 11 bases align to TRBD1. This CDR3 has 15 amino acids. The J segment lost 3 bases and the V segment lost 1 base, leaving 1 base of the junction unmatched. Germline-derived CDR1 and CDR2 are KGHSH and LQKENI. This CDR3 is CASSPRDRGYTEAFF. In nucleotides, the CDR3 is TGTGCCAGCTCACCACGGGACAGGGGGTACACTGAAGCTTTCTTT. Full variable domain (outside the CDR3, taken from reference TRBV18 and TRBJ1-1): NAGVMQNPRHLVRRRGQEARLRCSPMKGHSHVYWYRQLPEEGLKFMVYLQKENIIDESGMPKERFSAEFPKEGPSILRIQQVVRGDSAAYFCASSPRDRGYTEAFFGQGTRLTVV.

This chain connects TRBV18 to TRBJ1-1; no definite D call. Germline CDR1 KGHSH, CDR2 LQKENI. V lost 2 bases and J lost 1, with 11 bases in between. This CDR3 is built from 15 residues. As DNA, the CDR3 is TGTGCCAGCTCACCAACGGTGGAGGAGAACACTGAAGCTTTCTTT. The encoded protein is CASSPTVEENTEAFF.

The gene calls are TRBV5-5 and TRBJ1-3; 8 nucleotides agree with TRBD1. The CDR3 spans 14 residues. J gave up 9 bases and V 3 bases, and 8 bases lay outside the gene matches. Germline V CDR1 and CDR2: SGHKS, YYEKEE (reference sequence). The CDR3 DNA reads TGTGCCAGCAGCTCAACAGGGGGACCTATCACCATATATTTT. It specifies CASSSTGGPITIYF. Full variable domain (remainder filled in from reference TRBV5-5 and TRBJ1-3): DAGVTQSPTHLIKTRGQQVTLRCSPISGHKSVSWYQQVLGQGPQFIFQYYEKEERGRGNFPDRFSARQFPNYSSELNVNALLLGDSALYLCASSSTGGPITIYFGEGSWLTVV.